These 16 T cell receptor delta chains were all obtained from the same sample, sequenced in a study of gamma-delta T cells after stem cell transplantation. TCRdb applied CATT to the RT-PCR reads for clone calling. The sample consists of about 14,000 delta-chain clones, just under 9.5% of them appearing once. Material for sequencing was gamma-delta T cells. Source of these receptors: a human donor. It is not recorded whose cells these are; they may come from a transplant donor.

Only a few counts were recorded for this clone. The junction does not match germline at one end; this may be a read error. The rearrangement uses TRDV2 and TRDJ1, with a possible D match to TRDD3 (5 bases). Germline lookup yields CDR1 GEAIGNYY and CDR2 EKD. The CDR3 loop spans 21 amino acids. CDR3 sequence reads: CACDTVEFNLHTGVLTAKLIF. The CDR3 DNA reads TGTGCCTGTGACACCGTTGAGTTCAACCTGCATACTGGTGTACTCACCGCTAAACTCATCTTT.

Points on this clone: The mismatch at residue 10 between this DNA's translation and the TCRdb protein of a much larger clone likely reflects a read error; the protein shown is translated from the DNA. Additional DNA sequences in this sample encode the identical CDR3. The V gene is TRDV2, the J gene TRDJ1; D is perhaps TRDD3 (5 bases). Trimming took 0 bases from V and 5 from J, leaving 30 bases between them. Germline values: CDR1 GEAIGNYY, CDR2 EKD. The CDR3 has 20 residues. CDR3 amino acids: CACDTAEGLEAHRGADKLIF. In DNA form, the CDR3 reads TGTGCCTGTGACACCGCTGAAGGACTGGAGGCTCACCGAGGGGCGGATAAACTCATCTTT.

With regard to this clone: The protein TCRdb lists belongs to a much larger clone and differs from this DNA's translation at residue 12, which points to a read error; the protein shown is made from the DNA. The chain recombines TRDV2 with TRDJ1, with D maybe TRDD3 (5 bases). The V end lost 0 bases, the J end lost 1 base, and 26 bases lay between the germline ends. This CDR3 contains 20 residues. Germline V gene data show CDR1 as GEAIGNYY and CDR2 as EKD. The DNA of the CDR3 is TGTGCCTGTGACACCGTCACTTCACCCGTACTGGTGGCCGTCACCGATAAACTCATCTTT. Amino acid sequence: CACDTVTSPVLVAVTDKLIF.

About this clone: The junction differs from germline at one of its ends, possibly a read error. J is TRDJ1 and V is TRDV2; D is unresolved. Germline lookup yields CDR1 GEAIGNYY and CDR2 EKD. This CDR3 is 19 amino acids long. Here the CDR3 DNA reads TGTGCCTGTGACACCGTGGCAGGTCCTGTGGTATCGTTTACCGATAACCTCATCTTT. Translated: CACDTVAGPVVSFTDNLIF.

This clone was recorded many times. Other DNA variants within this sample encode the same CDR3. The V gene is TRDV1, the J gene TRDJ1; unclear D gene. Trimming stripped 4 bases from V and 4 bases from J, with 4 bases between. The CDR3 is 11 amino acids. CDR1 is TSWWSYY, CDR2 QGS, per germline. In DNA, the CDR3 is TGTGCTCTTGGGGGGTTCGATAAACTCATCTTT. Protein sequence: CALGGFDKLIF.

This clone was counted a few times. The protein TCRdb gives is from a much larger clone and does not agree with this DNA's translation at residue 19, likely a read error; the protein shown here comes from the DNA. The chain couples TRDV2 to TRDJ3, with 12 bases aligning to TRDD3. CDR1 and CDR2 from the germline V gene are GEAIGNYY and EKD. The CDR3 is 21 residues long. CDR3 nucleotide sequence: TGTGCCTGTGACACCCTTACTGGGGGATACAAGAGCTCCTGGGACACCCGACAGGTGTTTTTC. Its protein product is CACDTLTGGYKSSWDTRQVFF.

This clone came up a few times. TCRdb lists the protein of a much larger clone for this DNA, which differs at residue 12, so this is likely a read error; the protein given here is translated from the DNA itself. The V and J genes are TRDV2 and TRDJ1; 13 bases are shared with TRDD3. Losses at the gene ends were 4 bases for V and 0 bases for J; bases not matched to a gene: 13. This CDR3 comprises 19 residues. Looked up from germline, CDR1 is GEAIGNYY and CDR2 is EKD. CDR3 sequence (DNA): TGTGCCTGTGAACCTGTACTGGGGGATACGCGGGGGTACACCGATAAACTCATCTTT. Protein sequence: CACEPVLGDTRGYTDKLIF.

This clone has ten or more counts. This sample includes further DNA sequences coding for the same CDR3. This sequence joins TRDV1 and TRDJ1; 12 bases agree with TRDD3. In germline, CDR1 is TSWWSYY, CDR2 QGS. The V and J ends lost 1 base and 0 bases, in that order; junction bases with no gene match: 27. This CDR3 region has 25 residues. The CDR3 is CALGEPPPFRPLYWGILLYTDKLIF. CDR3 DNA sequence: TGTGCTCTTGGGGAACCCCCGCCCTTCCGTCCCTTATACTGGGGGATACTCCTGTACACCGATAAACTCATCTTT.

A few counts support this clone. The mismatch at residue 10 between this DNA's translation and the TCRdb protein of a much larger clone likely reflects a read error; the protein shown is translated from the DNA. The J gene is TRDJ1, the V gene TRDV2; the match to TRDD3 covers 8 bases. The ends lost 0 bases at V and 1 base at J; junction bases unmatched: 18. The CDR3 is made up of 20 amino acids. Germline V gene sequence: CDR1 GEAIGNYY, CDR2 EKD. The CDR3 here is CACDTVTSPGLGAVTDKLIF. The CDR3 DNA sequence: TGTGCCTGTGACACCGTCACTTCACCCGGACTGGGGGCCGTCACCGATAAACTCATCTTT.

This clone was counted only a few times. One base away lies a much larger clone, so this may be a sequencing read error. The rearrangement joins TRDV2 to TRDJ1; TRDD3 agrees at 8 bases. V shed 3 bases and J 5 bases; nucleotides not matched to a gene: 16. Per germline, CDR1 GEAIGNYY and CDR2 EKD. This CDR3 spans 17 amino acids. The CDR3, as DNA: TGTGCCTGTGACCCCGTCCGATCTGGGGGACTTAGGGATAAACTCATCTTT. It codes for CACDPVRSGGLRDKLIF.

Only a few counts were recorded for this clone. TCRdb's entry gives the protein of a much larger clone, which mismatches this DNA's translation at residue 4, likely from a read error; the protein reported here is translated from the DNA. The chain combines TRDV2 with TRDJ1, with 10 nucleotides matching TRDD3. Germline CDR1 and CDR2: GEAIGNYY and EKD. The CDR3 sequence is 16 residues long. V lost 4 bases, J lost 2 bases, and 9 bases stayed unmatched. The CDR3 loop reads CACEPVLGDRTDKLIF. The CDR3 nucleotides are TGTGCCTGTGAACCCGTACTGGGGGATCGGACCGATAAACTCATCTTT.

Regarding this clone: One junction end does not reproduce the germline sequence, and a read error may be involved. This chain links TRDV2 with TRDJ2; weak D call: TRDD3 (6 bases). The V gene's germline CDR1 is GEAIGNYY and CDR2 EKD. CDR3 size: 18 residues. The CDR3 nucleotides read TGTGCCTGTCACACCGTTGGGGGTAGCCCCTATGGGACCGAACAACTCTTCTTT. It encodes CACHTVGGSPYGTEQLFF.

This clone was seen a few times. It is likely a read error: a sequence one base away is far more abundant. Other DNA variants within this sample encode the same CDR3. The chain employs TRDV2 and TRDJ1, with D tentatively TRDD2 or TRDD3 (5 bases each). Trimming took 1 base from V and 0 from J, leaving 29 bases between them. Germline values: CDR1 GEAIGNYY, CDR2 EKD. The CDR3 spans 21 residues. DNA of the CDR3: TGTGCCTGTGACACTATACGCTCTTCCCGTCGTACGGGGCTGTACACCGATAAACTCATCTTT. Protein: CACDTIRSSRRTGLYTDKLIF.

A remark on this clone: TCRdb assigns this DNA the protein of a much larger clone, which departs from its translation at residue 12; this likely reflects a read error, and the protein shown comes from translating the DNA. The V and J genes are TRDV2 and TRDJ3, with D maybe TRDD3 (6 bases). The CDR3 extends over 17 amino acids. CDR1 is GEAIGNYY, CDR2 EKD, per germline. CDR3 nucleotide sequence: TGTGCCTGTGACACTACTGGGATTTCCTGGGACGCCCGACAGATGTTTTTC. This gives the protein CACDTTGISWDARQMFF.

This clone was picked up a small number of times. A far larger clone is one base from this, pointing to a likely read error. Other DNA variants within this sample encode the same CDR3. The V and J genes are TRDV2 and TRDJ1; 8 positions match TRDD3. The CDR3 is 19 amino acids. Germline-derived CDR1 and CDR2 are GEAIGNYY and EKD. CDR3 nucleotide sequence: TGTGCCTGCGACACCGTTGAGAGGACTGGGGGTACGTACACCGATAAACTCATCTTT. Translation gives CACDTVERTGGTYTDKLIF.

This clone was observed a few times. This probably arose from a read error, given a far larger clone one base away. Additional DNA sequences in this sample encode the identical CDR3. V is TRDV2 and J is TRDJ1; possibly TRDD3 for D (5 bases). This CDR3 comprises 19 residues. The germline V gene has CDR1 GEAIGNYY and CDR2 EKD. CDR3 loop: CACDPLRRGPPEYTDKLIF. CDR3 nucleotide sequence: TGTGCCTGTGACCCACTCCGTAGGGGACCGCCGGAGTACACCGATAAACTCATATTT.